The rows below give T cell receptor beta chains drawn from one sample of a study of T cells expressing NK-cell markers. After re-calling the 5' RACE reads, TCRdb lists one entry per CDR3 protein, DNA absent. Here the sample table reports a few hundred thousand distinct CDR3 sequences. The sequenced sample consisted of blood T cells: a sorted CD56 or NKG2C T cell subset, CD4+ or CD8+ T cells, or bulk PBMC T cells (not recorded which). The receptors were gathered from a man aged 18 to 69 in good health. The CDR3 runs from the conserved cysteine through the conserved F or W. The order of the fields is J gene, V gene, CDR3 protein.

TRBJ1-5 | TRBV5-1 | CASSSGDPYQPQHF
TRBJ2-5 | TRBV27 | CASSSQGAVQETQYF
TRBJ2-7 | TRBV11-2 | CASSASSGRVYEQYF
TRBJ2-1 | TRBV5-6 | CASSLINNEQFF
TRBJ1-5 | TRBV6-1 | CASRPQGRSNQPQHF
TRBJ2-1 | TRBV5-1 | CASSLQDVGNEQFF
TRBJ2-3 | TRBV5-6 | CASSLVAGRVMTDTQYF
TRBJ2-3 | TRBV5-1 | CASSHGLAGASDTQYF
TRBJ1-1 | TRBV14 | CASSPRSGRVTTEAFF
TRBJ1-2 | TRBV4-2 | CAAGPRVNYGYTF
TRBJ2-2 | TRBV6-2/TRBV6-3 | CASNPMEGASVGELFF
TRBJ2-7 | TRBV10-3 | CAISEGGTGHLYEQYF
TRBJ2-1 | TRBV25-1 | CASSEHPSQNEQFF
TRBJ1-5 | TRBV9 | CASSGNTGSQPQHF
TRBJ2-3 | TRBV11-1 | CASSSQPRLAGVGDTQYF
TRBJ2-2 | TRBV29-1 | CSAGTSGRNTGELFF
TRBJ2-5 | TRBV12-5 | CASGRDLGETQYF
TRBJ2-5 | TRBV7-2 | CASSRTSTETQYF
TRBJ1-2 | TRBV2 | CASSVQGRGYTF
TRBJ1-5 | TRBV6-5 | CASRYWQALSNQPQHF
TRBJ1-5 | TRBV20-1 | CSAWGQDQPQHF
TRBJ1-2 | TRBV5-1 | CASSLAGQGAEGYTF
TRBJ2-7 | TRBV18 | CASSPRLAGGASSYEQYF
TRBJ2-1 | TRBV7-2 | CASSLSGGRSYNEQFF
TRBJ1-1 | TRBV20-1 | CSPNPGGITEAFF
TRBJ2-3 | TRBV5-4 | CASSLISANTQYF
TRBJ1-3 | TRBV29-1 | CSVEGALSGNTIYF
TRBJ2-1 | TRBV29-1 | CSVVPSAGEIYNEQFF
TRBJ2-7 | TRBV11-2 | CASSLRRESSYEQYF
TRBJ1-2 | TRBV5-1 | CASSLPGSSYGYTF
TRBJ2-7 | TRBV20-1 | CSVHRVSEQYF
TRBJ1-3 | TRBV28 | CASSPGAGWNTIYF
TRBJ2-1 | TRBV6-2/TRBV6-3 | CASSSTSGGSYNEQFF
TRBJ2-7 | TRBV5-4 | CASSWGRDRSSYEQYF
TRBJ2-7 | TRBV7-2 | CASSLGAGGLYEQYF
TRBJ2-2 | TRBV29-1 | CSARRGSGGTNTGELFF
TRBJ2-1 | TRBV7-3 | CASSPTTSQGYEQFF
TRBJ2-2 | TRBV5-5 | CASSLMGQGPGELFF
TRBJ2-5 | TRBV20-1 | CSATSGGAWQETQYF
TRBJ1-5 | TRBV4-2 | CASSQVGTGQNQPQHF
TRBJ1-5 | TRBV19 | CASKATGLNQPQHF
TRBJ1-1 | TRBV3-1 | CASSPQRGLNTEAFF
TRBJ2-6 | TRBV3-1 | CASRAPSGRVSGANVLTF
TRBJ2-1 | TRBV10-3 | CAISPSLAGVYNEQFF
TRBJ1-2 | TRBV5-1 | CASRRDGNYGYTF
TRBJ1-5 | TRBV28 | CASRRTGGRNQPQHF
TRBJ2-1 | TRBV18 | CASSPSRGASYNEQFF
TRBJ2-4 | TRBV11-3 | CASSLRRRGQVGDIQYF
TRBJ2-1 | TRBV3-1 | CASSRLAGVYNEQFF
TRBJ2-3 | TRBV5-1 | CASRTTSGVSTDTQYF
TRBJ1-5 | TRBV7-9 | CASSGRGLSQHF
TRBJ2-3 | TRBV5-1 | CASSRGLAGGLDTDTQYF
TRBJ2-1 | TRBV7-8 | CASSPDRGLNEQFF
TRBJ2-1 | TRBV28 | CASSARGGGGAGNEQFF
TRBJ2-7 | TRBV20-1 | CSAERGASGYEQYF